The 11 T cell receptor beta chains below were found in one sample sequenced in a study of T cells in Graves' hyperthyroidism and ophthalmopathy. Amplification of TCR beta CDR3 regions used RNA as the template. The primer set for the first-round RT-PCR of the TCR CDR3 was HTBI. TCRdb independently ran MiXCR on the multiplex PCR reads; one entry per CDR3 protein. This table holds a few hundred thousand distinct CDR3 sequences, 14% found once. The sample was blood. The receptors were sampled from a young woman with Graves' hyperthyroidism.

This clonotype was recorded at least ten times. The V and J genes are TRBV27 and TRBJ2-7; the D is unclear. Per germline, CDR1 MNHEY and CDR2 SMNVEV (reference sequence). The germline V and J ends were trimmed by 0 bases and 2 bases, with 8 bases remaining between them. This CDR3 region has 14 residues. CDR3 bases: TGTGCCAGCAGTTTATCGCTCTTAGCCTACGAGCAGTACTTC. It is translated as CASSLSLLAYEQYF.

This clonotype was recorded many times. The chain combines TRBV11-2 with TRBJ1-5, with no clear D. This CDR3 has 14 residues. Trimming took off 4 bases at V and 6 bases at J, with 13 bases between the two ends. Germline CDR1 SGHAT, CDR2 FQNNGV. In DNA form, the CDR3 reads TGTGCCAGCAGCTCGTCGGACGGAGGTCAGCCCCAGCATTTT. Its translation is CASSSSDGGQPQHF. Filled out from reference TRBV11-2 and TRBJ1-5, the complete variable domain reads EAGVAQSPRYKIIEKRQSVAFWCNPISGHATLYWYQQILGQGPKLLIQFQNNGVVDDSQLPKDRFSAERLKGVDSTLKIQPAKLEDSAVYLCASSSSDGGQPQHFGDGTRLSIL.

This clonotype came up many times. The gene calls are TRBV19 and TRBJ2-1; 9 bases match TRBD2. Germline V gene lookup returns CDR1 LNHDA and CDR2 SQIVND (reference sequence). The CDR3 totals 14 residues. The J segment lost 9 bases and the V segment lost 5 bases, leaving 8 bases of the junction unmatched. In nucleotides, the CDR3 is TGTGCCAGTAGTTCCAGCGGGAGGCTCGGTGAGCAGTTCTTC. Translated: CASSSSGRLGEQFF.

In this sample, this clonotype turned up many times. This sequence joins TRBV29-1 and TRBJ2-5, with D perhaps matching TRBD1 or TRBD2 (6 bases each). The V and J ends lost 8 bases and 7 bases respectively, with 20 bases between them. The germline V gene encodes CDR1 SQVTM and CDR2 ANQGSEA. This CDR3 has 13 residues. The CDR3 region has the DNA TGCAGCCTCACGGACGGGGGCGAGAGGACCCAGTACTTC. Protein: CSLTDGGERTQYF.

This chain uses TRBV7-6 with TRBJ2-5, with unresolved D. The J call is doubtful: the DNA matches TRBJ2-1 better. The CDR3 has 14 amino acids. Germline V gene lookup returns CDR1 SGHVS and CDR2 FNYEAQ. The CDR3 reads CASSLSGRQETQFF. The CDR3 region has the DNA TGTGCCAGCAGCCTCTCCGGACGACAAGAGACCCAGTTCTTC.

This clonotype was observed at least ten times. The chain links TRBV19 to TRBJ1-5; D not certain. In germline, CDR1 is LNHDA, CDR2 SQIVND (reference sequence). The V and J ends lost 10 bases and 4 bases respectively, with 23 bases between them. The CDR3 covers 16 residues. The CDR3 region has the DNA TGTGCCACCGACCCTACCCGGGGAACGTTTAATCAGCCCCAGCATTTT. Protein product: CATDPTRGTFNQPQHF.

The V and J genes are TRBV9 and TRBJ2-7; D may be TRBD1 (5 bases). Germline values: CDR1 SGDLS, CDR2 YYNGEE. This CDR3 spans 13 amino acids. Trimming took off 0 bases at V and 3 bases at J, with 7 bases between the two ends. The CDR3 coding sequence is TGTGCCAGCAGCGTAGGACAGCACTACGAGCAGTACTTC. Its translation is CASSVGQHYEQYF.

The chain recombines TRBV3-1 with TRBJ2-7; D is undetermined. CDR3 length equals 14 residues. Trimming shortened V by 0 bases and J by 3 bases, and 9 bases separated the two germline ends. Germline CDR1 LGHDT, CDR2 YNNKEL (reference sequence). The CDR3 nucleotides read TGTGCCAGCAGCCAAGATTATGGGGTCTACGAGCAGTACTTC. It yields the protein CASSQDYGVYEQYF.

This clonotype occurred a few times. The chain is built from TRBV4-1 and TRBJ2-1; 7 nucleotides line up with TRBD2. The CDR3 totals 16 residues. The germline V gene has CDR1 MGHRA and CDR2 YSYEKL. Losses at the gene ends were 1 base for V and 15 bases for J; bases not matched to a gene: 18. The CDR3 nucleotides are TGCGCCAGCAGCCAAGGGCTCGAGAACCTAGCGGCAGACCGGTTCTTC. Its protein product is CASSQGLENLAADRFF.

This clonotype appeared many times. This chain connects TRBV2 to TRBJ2-1; D could derive from TRBD1 or TRBD2 (5 bases each). V lost 6 bases and J lost 6, with 18 bases in between. Germline-derived CDR1 and CDR2 are SNHLY and FYNNEI. The length of the CDR3 is 15 residues. CDR3 nucleotide sequence: TGTGCCAGCAGCGAGGGGTTTCGCGGGTCCAATGAGCAGTTCTTC. The encoded protein is CASSEGFRGSNEQFF.

This clonotype was counted ten times or more. The chain uses TRBV10-2 and TRBJ2-1, with 11 bases identical to TRBD2. This CDR3 contains 13 residues. Germline V gene lookup returns CDR1 WSHSY and CDR2 SAAADI. V trimming: 7 bases; J trimming: 9 bases; junction bases outside the gene matches: 5. CDR3 nucleotides: TGCGCCAGCAAACTAGCGGGAGAAGTTGAGCAGTTCTTC. Its translation is CASKLAGEVEQFF.